A single sample is the source of the 27 T cell receptor beta chains below, sequenced in a study of CD8 T cells in ankylosing spondylitis. Each CDR3 protein is one row after TCRdb ran MiXCR on the 5' RACE reads. The profile shows 35,000 to 50,000 distinct CDR3 sequences, 3% of them singletons. Source material: blood, either unsorted or a sorted T cell fraction (not recorded which). These receptors came from a male donor with ankylosing spondylitis or in good health (not recorded which).

This clonotype was seen ten or more times. This chain connects TRBV9 to TRBJ2-3; the match to TRBD1 covers 7 bases. The CDR3 is 15 residues long. The V gene end was trimmed by 0 bases and the J gene end by 4 bases; junction bases not matched to a gene: 5. Germline values: CDR1 SGDLS, CDR2 YYNGEE. As DNA, the CDR3 is TGTGCCAGCAGCGTAGAAGGGGGCAGGGCAGATACGCAGTATTTT. Translating gives CASSVEGGRADTQYF.

This clonotype is termed medium-sized. The chain uses TRBV9 and TRBJ2-5; TRBD1 might be the D (6 bases). CDR1 SGDLS and CDR2 YYNGEE come from the germline V gene. Trimming took 2 bases from V and 1 from J, leaving 12 bases between them. The CDR3 contains 15 residues. CDR3 sequence reads: CASSVMGALQETQYF. Written as DNA, the CDR3 is TGTGCCAGCAGCGTTATGGGGGCCCTCCAAGAGACCCAGTACTTC.

This clonotype was detected ten times or more. The chain carries TRBV9 and TRBJ1-6, with TRBD1 as a possible D gene (5 bases). V was pared by 0 bases and J by 7 bases, with 11 bases between. Germline V gene data show CDR1 as SGDLS and CDR2 as YYNGEE. The CDR3 length is 15 residues. The CDR3 reads CASSVDGGLNSPLHF. The CDR3 DNA reads TGTGCCAGCAGCGTAGATGGGGGTTTGAATTCACCCCTCCACTTT.

In this sample, this clonotype turned up many times. The CDR3 loop reads CASSVGFGELFF. CDR3 nucleotide sequence: TGTGCCAGCAGCGTAGGCTTCGGGGAGCTGTTTTTT. V usage is TRBV9 and J usage is TRBJ2-2; D unclear. Trimming shortened V by 0 bases and J by 7 bases, and 4 bases separated the two germline ends. CDR3 length: 12 amino acids. CDR1 is SGDLS and CDR2 is YYNGEE in the germline V gene.

In its sample, this clonotype was seen many times. The chain links TRBV9 to TRBJ2-2; D is unclear. The CDR3 extends over 15 amino acids. CDR1 SGDLS and CDR2 YYNGEE come from the germline V gene. Trimming cost V 2 bases and J 5 bases, with 13 bases left between them. The CDR3 DNA reads TGTGCCAGCAGCGTCAGTTTACGAATTACCGGGGAGCTGTTTTTT. Translation gives CASSVSLRITGELFF.

This clonotype was seen many times. Here the CDR3 reads CASSVDRGFLGGELFF. The CDR3 DNA is TGTGCCAGCAGCGTCGACAGGGGGTTCCTCGGCGGGGAGCTGTTTTTT. The chain has TRBV9 and TRBJ2-2; TRBD1 agrees at 9 bases. This CDR3 contains 16 residues. Trimming took 2 bases from V and 7 from J; bases not matched to a gene: 9. Germline V gene data show CDR1 as SGDLS and CDR2 as YYNGEE.

This clonotype was observed many times. The CDR3 here is CASSGGASGNHNEQFF. The CDR3 nucleotides read TGTGCCAGCAGCGGCGGGGCTAGCGGGAATCACAATGAGCAGTTCTTC. This chain uses TRBV9 with TRBJ2-1; 9 nucleotides match TRBD2. Germline V CDR1 and CDR2: SGDLS, YYNGEE. J gave up 5 bases and V 3 bases, and 9 bases lay outside the gene matches. The CDR3 contains 16 residues. The full variable domain, in which reference TRBV9 and TRBJ2-1 provide the parts outside the CDR3, is DSGVTQTPKHLITATGQRVTLRCSPRSGDLSVYWYQQSLDQGLQFLIQYYNGEERAKGNILERFSAQQFPDLHSELNLSSLELGDSALYFCASSGGASGNHNEQFFGPGTRLTVL.

This clonotype was observed at least ten times. The chain has TRBV9 and TRBJ2-1, with D hard to call. The CDR3 has 18 amino acids. Trimming stripped 2 bases from V and 0 bases from J, with 18 bases between. Germline V gives CDR1 SGDLS, CDR2 YYNGEE. CDR3 residues: CASSVDGRRAVSYNEQFF. The CDR3 DNA is TGTGCCAGCAGCGTGGACGGCCGAAGGGCCGTCTCCTACAATGAGCAGTTCTTC.

This clonotype was detected only a few times. The chain uses TRBV9 and TRBJ1-2; the D is unclear. This CDR3 has 15 amino acids. Trimming took 0 bases from V and 8 from J, leaving 17 bases between them. Germline assignment: CDR1 SGDLS and CDR2 YYNGEE. The CDR3 coding sequence is TGTGCCAGCAGCGTAGAGGAAGGCCCCACGGAGGGCTACACCTTC. It specifies CASSVEEGPTEGYTF.

This clonotype showed up many times. The chain links TRBV9 to TRBJ2-2; D unclear. V was pared by 4 bases and J by 1 base, with 11 bases between. The CDR3 has 15 amino acids. The germline V gene has CDR1 SGDLS and CDR2 YYNGEE. CDR3 sequence (DNA): TGTGCCAGCAGCCAACCCCCAATGAACACCGGGGAGCTGTTTTTT. It yields the protein CASSQPPMNTGELFF. Combining the CDR3 with reference TRBV9 and TRBJ2-2 gives the whole variable domain DSGVTQTPKHLITATGQRVTLRCSPRSGDLSVYWYQQSLDQGLQFLIQYYNGEERAKGNILERFSAQQFPDLHSELNLSSLELGDSALYFCASSQPPMNTGELFFGEGSRLTVL.

This clonotype was seen ten or more times. The rearrangement uses TRBV9 and TRBJ2-2; D call uncertain. Between the trimmed V and J ends, which lost 4 bases and 5 bases, there was a span of 12 bases. CDR3 length equals 14 residues. Germline values: CDR1 SGDLS, CDR2 YYNGEE. CDR3 sequence (DNA): TGTGCCAGCAGCCCCCTATCCGGAACCGGGGAGCTGTTTTTT. Its protein product is CASSPLSGTGELFF.

This clonotype was seen many times. The V call is TRBV9, the J call TRBJ2-4, with 7 bases fitting TRBD1. J was trimmed by 5 bases and V by 0 bases; bases with no gene match: 2. Germline V gene sequence: CDR1 SGDLS, CDR2 YYNGEE. The CDR3 sequence is 14 residues long. In DNA form, the CDR3 reads TGTGCCAGCAGCGTAGATACAGGGGAAAACATTCAGTACTTC. It translates to CASSVDTGENIQYF.

This clonotype was counted at least ten times. Here the CDR3 DNA reads TGTGCCAGCAGCCTCCCACCCGCAGCGGGTATACAAAATGAGCAGTTCTTC. It yields the protein CASSLPPAAGIQNEQFF. This rearrangement joins TRBV9 to TRBJ2-1; D might be TRBD2 (6 bases). Germline V gives CDR1 SGDLS, CDR2 YYNGEE. V dropped 4 bases and J dropped 7 bases, with 24 bases sitting between them. This CDR3 comprises 17 residues. The entire variable domain, with the rest obtained from reference TRBV9 and TRBJ2-1, is as follows: DSGVTQTPKHLITATGQRVTLRCSPRSGDLSVYWYQQSLDQGLQFLIQYYNGEERAKGNILERFSAQQFPDLHSELNLSSLELGDSALYFCASSLPPAAGIQNEQFFGPGTRLTVL.

This clonotype showed up many times. The chain is built from TRBV9 and TRBJ2-2, with a possible D match to TRBD1 (5 bases). CDR3 length: 15 residues. V was pared by 0 bases and J by 1 base, with 7 bases between. CDR1 is SGDLS, CDR2 YYNGEE, per germline. DNA for the CDR3: TGTGCCAGCAGCGTAGCCAGGGAGAACACCGGGGAGCTGTTTTTT. Amino acids: CASSVARENTGELFF.

This clonotype was detected many times. This chain joins TRBV9 and TRBJ2-1; D uncertain. Looked up from germline, CDR1 is SGDLS and CDR2 is YYNGEE. The CDR3 is made up of 14 amino acids. V dropped 2 bases and J dropped 2 bases, with 8 bases sitting between them. CDR3 amino acids: CASSVGDTYNEQFF. The CDR3 coding sequence is TGTGCCAGCAGCGTGGGCGATACCTACAATGAGCAGTTCTTC.

This clonotype came up many times. DNA of the CDR3: TGTGCCAGCAGCGTAGACGGACTCACTGAAGCTTTCTTT. This sequence encodes CASSVDGLTEAFF. The J gene is TRBJ1-1, the V gene TRBV9; D remains unclear. The CDR3 spans 13 residues. CDR1 and CDR2 (germline): SGDLS, YYNGEE. V was clipped by 0 bases and J by 4 bases, with 7 bases between them.

This clonotype was counted ten times or more. The J gene is TRBJ2-2, the V gene TRBV9; 13 bases map to TRBD2. The CDR3 sequence is 17 residues long. In germline, CDR1 is SGDLS, CDR2 YYNGEE. V shed 5 bases, J shed 0 bases, and the junction held 4 bases outside the gene matches. DNA of the CDR3: TGTGCCAGCAGGTCCGGGACTAGCGGGGCGAACACCGGGGAGCTGTTTTTT. Its protein product is CASRSGTSGANTGELFF.

This chain links TRBV9 with TRBJ2-3; TRBD2 matches at 8 bases. The CDR3 has 15 amino acids. Trimming at V came to 4 bases and at J to 1 base, leaving 5 bases not matched to a gene. From germline, CDR1 is SGDLS and CDR2 YYNGEE. CDR3 nucleotide sequence: TGTGCCAGCAGCCACCACGGGGGGGGCACAGATACGCAGTATTTT. Translating it yields CASSHHGGGTDTQYF.

This clonotype was detected many times. This chain links TRBV9 with TRBJ2-3; tentatively, D is TRBD1 (6 bases). The CDR3 loop spans 14 amino acids. Between the trimmed V and J ends, which lost 3 bases and 4 bases, there was a span of 12 bases. Germline CDR1 reads SGDLS; CDR2 reads YYNGEE. CDR3 sequence: CASSARGGADTQYF. For the CDR3, the DNA is TGTGCCAGCAGCGCCAGGGGTGGGGCAGATACGCAGTATTTT.

This clonotype was detected ten times or more. CDR3 sequence (DNA): TGTGCCAGCAGCGTTCGACAGGGGTTACCCCTCAATGAGCAGTTCTTC. Its translation: CASSVRQGLPLNEQFF. The chain combines TRBV9 with TRBJ2-1; 8 nucleotides align to TRBD1. Trimming took 2 bases from V and 6 from J; bases not matched to a gene: 10. Germline assignment: CDR1 SGDLS and CDR2 YYNGEE. The CDR3 is made up of 16 amino acids.

The sample holds many counts of this clonotype. This chain joins TRBV9 and TRBJ2-1; a possible D gene is TRBD2 (7 bases). V lost 0 bases, J lost 3 bases, and 19 bases lay in between. Germline V gene sequence: CDR1 SGDLS, CDR2 YYNGEE. This CDR3 has 18 amino acids. CDR3 loop: CASSVERGGGGGYNEQFF. The CDR3 nucleotides read TGTGCCAGCAGCGTAGAGAGGGGAGGGGGAGGCGGCTACAATGAGCAGTTCTTC.

This clonotype was found many times. This chain links TRBV9 with TRBJ2-2, with D unresolved. The CDR3 runs 13 residues. CDR1 and CDR2 from the germline V gene are SGDLS and YYNGEE. V was pared by 6 bases and J by 4 bases, with 10 bases between. The DNA for the CDR3 is TGTGCCAGCAAGGTGGGAATCACCGGGGAGCTGTTTTTT. It translates to CASKVGITGELFF. Full variable domain (missing parts from reference TRBV9 and TRBJ2-2): DSGVTQTPKHLITATGQRVTLRCSPRSGDLSVYWYQQSLDQGLQFLIQYYNGEERAKGNILERFSAQQFPDLHSELNLSSLELGDSALYFCASKVGITGELFFGEGSRLTVL.

In this sample, this clonotype turned up many times. The chain is built from TRBV9 and TRBJ2-3, with D tentatively TRBD2 (7 bases). Trimming removed 3 bases from V and 1 base from J, with 12 bases in between. The CDR3 consists of 15 residues. CDR1 and CDR2 from the germline V gene are SGDLS and YYNGEE. For the CDR3, the DNA is TGTGCCAGCAGCGCCCAAGGGGGGGGCACAGATACGCAGTATTTT. Protein sequence: CASSAQGGGTDTQYF.

This clonotype has ten or more counts. The chain uses TRBV9 and TRBJ1-3, with D tentatively TRBD1 (5 bases). CDR1 is SGDLS, CDR2 YYNGEE, per germline. The V end was cut by 0 bases, the J end by 0 bases, with 7 bases between. This CDR3 contains 15 residues. The CDR3 here is CASSVGGGSGNTIYF. Here the CDR3 DNA reads TGTGCCAGCAGCGTAGGGGGGGGCTCTGGAAACACCATATATTTT.

This clonotype was recorded at least ten times. The chain links TRBV9 to TRBJ2-1; the D call may be TRBD1 or TRBD2 (6 bases each). Germline-derived CDR1 and CDR2 are SGDLS and YYNGEE. The V end was cut by 4 bases, the J end by 0 bases, with 17 bases between. This CDR3 has 17 amino acids. The CDR3 DNA follows: TGTGCCAGCAGCCCACGAGGGGGGCGAAGCTCCTACAATGAGCAGTTCTTC. This gives the protein CASSPRGGRSSYNEQFF.

This clonotype was seen many times. V gene TRBV9 combines with J gene TRBJ2-2; maybe TRBD2 (6 bases). CDR3 length equals 15 residues. The V gene lost 5 bases and the J gene lost 6 bases, with 17 bases spanning the gap. Germline V gene sequence: CDR1 SGDLS, CDR2 YYNGEE. In nucleotides, the CDR3 is TGTGCCAGCAGTTGGCGGGGCGGGACGGCCGGGGAGCTGTTTTTT. It translates to CASSWRGGTAGELFF.

This clonotype was found many times. The chain is built from TRBV9 and TRBJ2-5; tentatively, D is TRBD2 (6 bases). The CDR3 runs to 15 residues. V was cut by 0 bases and J by 1 base, with 10 bases left in between. Germline assignment: CDR1 SGDLS and CDR2 YYNGEE. This CDR3 reads CASSVEDGSQETQYF. In nucleotides, the CDR3 is TGTGCCAGCAGCGTAGAGGACGGGAGCCAAGAGACCCAGTACTTC.